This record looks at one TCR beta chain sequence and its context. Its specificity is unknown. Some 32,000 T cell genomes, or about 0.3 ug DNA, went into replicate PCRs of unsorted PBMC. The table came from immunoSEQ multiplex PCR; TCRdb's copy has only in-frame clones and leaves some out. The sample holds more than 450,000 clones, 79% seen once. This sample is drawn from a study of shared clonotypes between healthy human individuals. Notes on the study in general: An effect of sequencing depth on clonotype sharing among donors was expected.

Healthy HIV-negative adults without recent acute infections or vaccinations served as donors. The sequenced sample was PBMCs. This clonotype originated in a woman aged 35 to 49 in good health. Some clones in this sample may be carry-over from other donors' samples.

The CDR3 reads CASSMLGPAGEQYF. As DNA, the CDR3 is TGTGCCAGTAGTATGCTAGGGCCCGCGGGCGAGCAGTACTTC. The chain recombines TRBV19 with TRBJ2-7, with D maybe TRBD2 (5 bases). The CDR3 totals 14 residues. Trimming took 3 bases from V and 6 from J, leaving 15 bases between them. CDR1 is LNHDA, CDR2 SQIVND, per germline (reference sequence).